This T cell receptor (beta chain) originates from a study of prognosis after radiotherapy for stage I lung cancer. Whole-study context: Patients (approximately 12 men, about six women) were aged about 50 to 95, median about 74 years. Progression was not significant in approximately 14 patients, whereas several developed distant metastases (median roughly seven months) after radiotherapy.

Unmatched junction bases numbered 6, after V lost 7 bases and J lost 4 bases. This CDR3 is 14 amino acids long. Germline CDR1 SNHLY, CDR2 FYNNEI. The authors amplified TCR beta CDR3 from genomic DNA using two-round multiplex PCR. Initially, in first-round PCR, primers specific to each TRBV and TRBJ gene were used. TCRdb reanalysed the multiplex PCR reads using MiXCR and keeps one entry per CDR3 protein. Here the sample spans just over 30,000 distinct CDR3 sequences, approximately 30% being singletons. Patients were all node-negative on CT and PET/CT, lacking prior chemotherapy, radiotherapy or other malignancies. Findings of the study overall: The authors did not determine whether the expanded TCR clones were tumor-specific.

This clonotype was counted ten times or more. The target antigen is unknown. The sequence was obtained from a donor of 50 years or more with non-small cell lung cancer. The gene calls are TRBV2 and TRBJ2-7; 11 bases are a match to TRBD2. The starting material was PBMCs, obtained before or after stereotactic body radiation therapy (not recorded which). The CDR3 is CASTGGLADYEQYF. In DNA form, the CDR3 reads TGTGCCAGCACGGGGGGACTAGCGGATTACGAGCAGTACTTC.